This T cell receptor beta chain was identified during a study of blood T cells in healthy people across ages. Per the germline V gene, CDR1 is MNHEY and CDR2 is SVGEGT. The CDR3 is 15 amino acids. V trimming: 7 bases; J trimming: 3 bases; junction bases outside the gene matches: 7. A J-beta primer mix and a sample-barcoded 5' primer were used in a second PCR of roughly 6 to 11 cycles. Each cDNA molecule was tagged by a template-switch adaptor with 12 random nucleotides. From the 5' RACE reads, TCRdb called clonotypes with MiXCR, one entry per CDR3 protein. The profile covers about 1 million distinct CDR3 sequences, with around 45% appearing a single time and approximately 20% taken by the ten largest. General study findings and limits: CMV status of donors was unknown, possibly confounding expanded clonotype changes. Observed TCR beta diversity showed a strong correlation with the percentage of naive T cells as measured by flow cytometry.

As for this clonotype: The antigen is undetermined.

The total RNA that was extracted per sample amounted to at least 5.5 micrograms. The TCR comes from a woman in her fifties or sixties in good health. The chain joins TRBV6-2 or TRBV6-3 to TRBJ2-7, with TRBD2 matching over 12 bases. The sample comprised blood. CDR3 sequence: CASMGLAGDFYEQYF. The CDR3 DNA reads TGTGCCAGCATGGGACTAGCGGGCGACTTCTACGAGCAGTACTTC.